These 6 T cell receptor beta chains were all obtained from the same sample, sequenced in a study of blood T cell repertoires in COVID-19. The table came from immunoSEQ multiplex PCR; TCRdb's copy has only in-frame clones and leaves some out. The sample yields about 240,000 clones, 92% seen once. Sample: peripheral blood. The source of these receptors is a man between 25 and 39 years old with COVID-19, enrolled during active disease.

This chain uses TRBV28 with TRBJ1-6, with D hard to call. Germline V gene lookup returns CDR1 MDHEN and CDR2 SYDVKM. The CDR3 has 14 amino acids. V lost 6 bases and J lost 0, with 6 bases in between. The CDR3 nucleotides are TGTGCCAGCAGAGATAGCTCCTATAATTCACCCCTCCACTTT. This encodes CASRDSSYNSPLHF.

The chain employs TRBV5-6 and TRBJ1-2; the D is unclear. With 4 bases removed from V and 4 bases from J, the gap between germline ends came to 11 bases. Germline CDR1 SGHDT, CDR2 YYEEEE. CDR3 size: 13 residues. In DNA form, the CDR3 reads TGTGCCAGCAGCGGGCGCGCAGTCTATGGCTACACCTTC. Protein: CASSGRAVYGYTF.

V gene TRBV2 combines with J gene TRBJ2-5, with 8 bases identical to TRBD2. This CDR3 is built from 15 residues. Trimming took 5 bases from V and 1 from J; bases not matched to a gene: 6. Germline V gene sequence: CDR1 SNHLY, CDR2 FYNNEI. The CDR3 loop reads CASSPSGGPQETQYF. In DNA form, the CDR3 reads TGTGCCAGCAGTCCCAGCGGGGGCCCCCAAGAGACCCAGTACTTC.

This clone was observed a single time. The V and J genes are TRBV7-9 and TRBJ1-6, with D unclear. The CDR3 contains 15 residues. The V end was cut by 4 bases, the J end by 6 bases, with 13 bases between. CDR1 is SEHNR and CDR2 is FQNEAQ in the germline V gene (reference sequence). The CDR3 DNA reads as TGTGCCAGCAGCTCCACCCCGCGGGTTAATTCACCCCTCCACTTT. This sequence encodes CASSSTPRVNSPLHF.

The rearrangement uses TRBV5-4 and TRBJ2-7; unclear D gene. Germline loops: CDR1 SGHNT, CDR2 YYREEE (reference sequence). The CDR3 is made up of 14 amino acids. V shed 4 bases and J shed 3 bases, with 14 bases lying between them. This chain's CDR3 is CASSPPGSGYEQYF. Written as DNA, the CDR3 is TGTGCCAGCAGCCCACCTGGGTCAGGCTACGAGCAGTACTTC.

This sequence joins TRBV7-6 and TRBJ2-7, with 12 bases identical to TRBD1. J lost 4 bases, V lost 0 bases, and 1 base had no gene match. The germline V gene encodes CDR1 SGHVS and CDR2 FNYEAQ. The length of the CDR3 is 15 residues. The CDR3 DNA sequence: TGTGCCAGCAGCTTAGCGGGACAGGGGGCTTACGAGCAGTACTTC. Translating gives CASSLAGQGAYEQYF.